The source of this T cell receptor beta chain is a study of blood T cell repertoires in COVID-19. Sequencing used immunoSEQ multiplex PCR; TCRdb keeps in-frame clones, though not all of them. The table records some 200,000 clones, 70% to 90% of them present only once. J was trimmed by 5 bases and V by 4 bases; bases with no gene match: 9. The CDR3 is 16 amino acids. Germline V CDR1 and CDR2: KGHDR, SFDVKD. This TCR derives from a man in his fifties who had recovered from COVID-19. This rearrangement joins TRBV24-1 to TRBJ2-5; 10 nucleotides agree with TRBD1. Sequenced sample: peripheral blood. The CDR3 is CATSDSRTGGGETQYF. For the CDR3, the DNA is TGTGCCACCAGTGACTCAAGGACAGGGGGAGGGGAGACCCAGTACTTC.